The sequence of this T cell receptor beta chain was determined in a study of regulatory T cells in long-lasting Graves disease. To make TCR beta libraries, researchers used iRepertoire HTBI primers and Arm-PCR of CDR3 regions. TCRdb itself ran the multiplex PCR reads through MiXCR, one entry per CDR3 protein. The table shows 250,000 to 300,000 distinct CDR3 sequences, with more than 15% occurring only once. This sample's time point: newly diagnosed GD, antithyroid drugs for less than 3 months. From RNA extracted from PBMCs, the TCR library was made. Trimming at V came to 6 bases and at J to 8 bases, leaving 8 bases not matched to a gene. The germline V gene has CDR1 SNHLY and CDR2 FYNNEI. There are 14 residues in the CDR3. This clonotype has only a few counts. This sample was also put to use in a study of T cells in Graves' hyperthyroidism and ophthalmopathy.

The V call is TRBV2, the J call TRBJ2-2, with TRBD1 matching over 8 bases. The clonotype was recovered from a woman under 40 with Graves disease. The material sequenced was peripheral blood mononuclear cells (PBMCs), taken at new diagnosis, from a patient treated with antithyroid drugs. The CDR3 spells CASRERQGLGELFF. The CDR3 DNA is TGTGCCAGCAGGGAAAGACAGGGGTTGGGGGAGCTGTTTTTT.